Listed below are T cell receptor beta chains from one sample, sequenced in a study of blood T cells in healthy people across ages. Via MiXCR, TCRdb re-called the 5' RACE reads, giving one row per CDR3 protein. The sample has about 900,000 distinct CDR3 sequences, about 48% seen once. Material for sequencing was blood. Receptors were obtained from a man aged 30 to 45 in good health. Both conserved end residues are part of each CDR3. Each record gives: V gene, J gene, clone size, D gene, CDR3 DNA, CDR3 protein. A D gene is named only where the DNA matches it firmly. A clone size is listed for some rows: how often the clone was seen (once, few, many), or a class if it is expanded.

TRBV6-5	TRBJ1-2	few	TRBD1	TGTGCCAGCAGTGCCGGGACAGGGGGTAACTATGGCTACACCTTC	CASSAGTGGNYGYTF
TRBV7-9	TRBJ1-2	once	TRBD1	TGTGCCAGCAGCGCGACAGGGGGAGCTAACTATGGCTACACCTTC	CASSATGGANYGYTF
TRBV2	TRBJ1-5	NA	NA	TGTGCCAGCAGCGGAGTTAGCAATCAGCCCCAGCATTTT	CASSGVSNQPQHF
TRBV4-2	TRBJ1-4	NA	TRBD1	TGTGCCAGCAGGGGACCGGGACAGGGGGCTCAAAAACTGTTTTTT	CASRGPGQGAQKLFF
TRBV5-1	TRBJ2-7	NA	NA	TGCGCCAGCAGCTTGGCCTCCGGGCCCTACGAGCAGTACTTC	CASSLASGPYEQYF
TRBV28	TRBJ2-7	NA	NA	TGTGCCAGCAGTTTATCCGCAGGGCCTAATCCCTACGAGCAGTACTTC	CASSLSAGPNPYEQYF
TRBV7-2	TRBJ1-4	NA	NA	TGTGCCAGCAGCTCCCCCGGGGGTTATAATGAAAAACTGTTTTTT	CASSSPGGYNEKLFF
TRBV27	TRBJ2-7	NA	TRBD1	TGTGCCAGCAGTTCCGGACAGGTCCCTTCCTACGAGCAGTACTTC	CASSSGQVPSYEQYF
TRBV20-1	TRBJ2-3	NA	NA	TGCAGTGCGCCTTCGTCAGGGCCCCAATCCCAGACGCAGTATTTT	CSAPSSGPQSQTQYF
TRBV7-2	TRBJ2-7	few	TRBD2	TGTGCCAGCAGCTCGGGTGGGACTAAGGTTTACGAGCAGTACTTC	CASSSGGTKVYEQYF
TRBV4-2	TRBJ2-1	NA	NA	TGTGCCAGCAGCCAGACTTTACAGACTACATTCTACAATGAGCAGTTCTTC	CASSQTLQTTFYNEQFF
TRBV7-2	TRBJ2-1	NA	NA	TGTGCCAGCAGCTTGGTCCAGGAGGGTGAGCAGTTCTTC	CASSLVQEGEQFF
TRBV12-5	TRBJ2-7	few	NA	TGTGCTAGTGGTTTGTCGGGGGGCGGCGAGCAGTACTTC	CASGLSGGGEQYF
TRBV20-1	TRBJ2-7	NA	NA	TGCAGTGCTAGAGGTACCGGAAATAGCGGAAGCTACGAGCAGTACTTC	CSARGTGNSGSYEQYF
TRBV20-1	TRBJ2-1	NA	NA	TGCAGTGCTGGTAACGGGGGGCCATCCTACAATGAGCAGTTCTTC	CSAGNGGPSYNEQFF